One and the same sample provided the 10 T cell receptor beta chains below, sequenced in a study of T cells in Graves' hyperthyroidism and ophthalmopathy. The investigators amplified TCR beta CDR3 regions from RNA transcripts. The HTBI primer set was used in a first-round RT-PCR of the TCR CDR3. Each CDR3 protein is one row after TCRdb ran MiXCR on the multiplex PCR reads. The table lists 640,000 or so distinct CDR3 sequences, over 12% of them singletons, with about 7% in the top ten. The specimen sequenced was blood. The receptors originated from a woman under 30 with Graves' ophthalmopathy.

This clonotype has ten or more counts. The CDR3 here is CASSQQRGQVGETQYF. CDR3 DNA: TGTGCCAGCAGTCAACAGCGGGGCCAAGTGGGAGAGACCCAGTACTTC. The chain links TRBV12-3 or TRBV12-4 to TRBJ2-5, with TRBD2 matching 7 bases. This CDR3 comprises 16 residues. Losses at the gene ends were 5 bases for V and 4 bases for J; bases not matched to a gene: 13.

This clonotype was seen repeatedly, ten times or more. The CDR3 DNA reads TGCAGTGCTCCGAAGGGGGACAGGGTAAGGAATGAGCAGTTCTTC. Protein: CSAPKGDRVRNEQFF. The chain couples TRBV20-1 to TRBJ2-1; 9 bases line up with TRBD1. Germline-derived CDR1 and CDR2 are DFQATT and SNEGSKA (reference sequence). The CDR3 contains 15 residues. V was pared by 5 bases and J by 7 bases, with 12 bases of the junction left unmatched.

The CDR3 spells CARFTEGSTEAFF. CDR3 coding DNA: TGTGCCCGCTTTACGGAGGGGAGCACTGAAGCTTTCTTT. The chain recombines TRBV30 with TRBJ1-1, with a tentative D call TRBD1 (5 bases). V was clipped by 8 bases and J by 4 bases, with 17 bases between them. Germline CDR1 and CDR2: GTSNPN and SVGIG (reference sequence). CDR3 length equals 13 residues.

This clonotype was observed a handful of times. The chain's CDR3 is CASSPISSTESPLHF. As DNA, the CDR3 is TGTGCCAGCAGCCCTATCTCTAGTACGGAATCACCCCTCCACTTT. The rearrangement uses TRBV11-1 and TRBJ1-6; D gene uncertain. In germline, CDR1 is SGHAT, CDR2 FQDESV (reference sequence). V dropped 5 bases and J dropped 10 bases, with 18 bases sitting between them. This CDR3 spans 15 amino acids. Using reference TRBV11-1 and TRBJ1-6 for the parts outside the CDR3, the full variable domain is EAEVAQSPRYKITEKSQAVAFWCDPISGHATLYWYRQILGQGPELLVQFQDESVVDDSQLPKDRFSAERLKGVDSTLKIQPAELGDSAMYLCASSPISSTESPLHFGNGTRLTVT.

At least ten counts were recorded for this clonotype. This sequence joins TRBV7-2 and TRBJ2-7; D possibly corresponds to TRBD1 (6 bases). Trimming took 5 bases from V and 3 from J, leaving 14 bases between them. This CDR3 has 14 amino acids. Germline values: CDR1 SGHTA, CDR2 FQGNSA. The CDR3 reads CASSLPGVGYEQYF. DNA for the CDR3: TGTGCCAGCAGCCTGCCAGGGGTCGGCTACGAGCAGTACTTC. Supplemented by reference TRBV7-2 and TRBJ2-7, the full variable domain reads GAGVSQSPSNKVTEKGKDVELRCDPISGHTALYWYRQSLGQGLEFLIYFQGNSAPDKSGLPSDRFSAERTGGSVSTLTIQRTQQEDSAVYLCASSLPGVGYEQYFGPGTRLTVT.

This clonotype was seen at least ten times. This chain uses TRBV20-1 with TRBJ2-7; 14 bases map to TRBD2. Germline V gene lookup returns CDR1 DFQATT and CDR2 SNEGSKA (reference sequence). This CDR3 comprises 15 residues. V lost 3 bases to trimming and J lost 2 bases; unmatched junction nucleotides: 3. The CDR3 reads CSASGTSGSTYEQYF. CDR3 DNA sequence: TGCAGTGCTAGCGGGACTAGCGGGAGTACCTACGAGCAGTACTTC.

This clonotype came up many times. The chain links TRBV7-9 to TRBJ2-3; D may be TRBD1 (5 bases). V was clipped by 6 bases and J by 4 bases, with 11 bases between them. Germline V gene data show CDR1 as SEHNR and CDR2 as FQNEAQ (reference sequence). This CDR3 spans 13 amino acids. CDR3 DNA sequence: TGTGCCAGCAGGCGAGAAGGGGCAGATACGCAGTATTTT. Amino acids: CASRREGADTQYF. Full variable domain (rest looked up from reference TRBV7-9 and TRBJ2-3): DTGVSQNPRHKITKRGQNVTFRCDPISEHNRLYWYRQTLGQGPEFLTYFQNEAQLEKSRLLSDRFSAERPKGSFSTLEIQRTEQGDSAMYLCASRREGADTQYFGPGTRLTVL.

As regards this clonotype: A single base separates this from a much larger clone, so it may be a read error. This is likely a read error, given that the CDR3 carries no conserved phenylalanine or tryptophan at its end. The J gene is TRBJ1-1, the V gene TRBV24-1; 8 bases line up with TRBD1. The junction had 3 bases not matched to a gene; V was cut back by 3 bases and J by 1 base. There are 15 residues in the CDR3. Germline V gene data show CDR1 as KGHDR and CDR2 as SFDVKD. The CDR3 DNA is TGTGCCACCAGTGATACCGGGACAGGGAACACTGAAGCTTTCCTT. Translation gives CATSDTGTGNTEAFL.

In this sample, this clonotype turned up many times. The chain carries TRBV20-1 and TRBJ2-5; no clear D gene. Per germline, CDR1 DFQATT and CDR2 SNEGSKA (reference sequence). CDR3 length equals 12 residues. Trimming left V 2 bases short and J 2 bases short, with 6 bases between. The CDR3 loop reads CSARLRQETQYF. The CDR3 bases are TGCAGTGCTAGACTGCGGCAAGAGACCCAGTACTTC.

This clonotype was detected a few times. The chain's CDR3 is CASSQEWGASGSTDTQYF. The CDR3 nucleotides are TGCGCCAGCAGCCAAGAATGGGGGGCTAGCGGGAGCACAGATACGCAGTATTTT. The genes are TRBV4-3 and TRBJ2-3; 8 bases map to TRBD2. Per the germline V gene, CDR1 is LGHNA and CDR2 is YSLEER. The CDR3 is made up of 18 amino acids. V gave up 0 bases and J gave up 0 bases; unmatched junction bases: 8.